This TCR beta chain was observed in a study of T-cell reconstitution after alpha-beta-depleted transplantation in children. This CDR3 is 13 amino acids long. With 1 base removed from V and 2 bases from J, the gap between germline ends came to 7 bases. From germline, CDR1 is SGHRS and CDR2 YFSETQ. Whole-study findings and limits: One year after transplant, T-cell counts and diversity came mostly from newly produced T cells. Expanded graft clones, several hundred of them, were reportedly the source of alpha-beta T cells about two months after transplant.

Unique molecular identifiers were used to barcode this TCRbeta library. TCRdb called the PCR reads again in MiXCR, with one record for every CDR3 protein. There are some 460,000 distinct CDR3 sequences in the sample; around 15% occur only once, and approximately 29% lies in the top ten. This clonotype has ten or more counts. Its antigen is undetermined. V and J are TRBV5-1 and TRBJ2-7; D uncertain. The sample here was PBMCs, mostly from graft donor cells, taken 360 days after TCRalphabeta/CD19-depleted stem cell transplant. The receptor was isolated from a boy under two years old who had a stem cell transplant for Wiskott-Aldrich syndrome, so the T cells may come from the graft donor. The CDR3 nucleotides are TGCGCCAGCAGCTTGAGTTTACCCTACGAGCAGTACTTC. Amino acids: CASSLSLPYEQYF.